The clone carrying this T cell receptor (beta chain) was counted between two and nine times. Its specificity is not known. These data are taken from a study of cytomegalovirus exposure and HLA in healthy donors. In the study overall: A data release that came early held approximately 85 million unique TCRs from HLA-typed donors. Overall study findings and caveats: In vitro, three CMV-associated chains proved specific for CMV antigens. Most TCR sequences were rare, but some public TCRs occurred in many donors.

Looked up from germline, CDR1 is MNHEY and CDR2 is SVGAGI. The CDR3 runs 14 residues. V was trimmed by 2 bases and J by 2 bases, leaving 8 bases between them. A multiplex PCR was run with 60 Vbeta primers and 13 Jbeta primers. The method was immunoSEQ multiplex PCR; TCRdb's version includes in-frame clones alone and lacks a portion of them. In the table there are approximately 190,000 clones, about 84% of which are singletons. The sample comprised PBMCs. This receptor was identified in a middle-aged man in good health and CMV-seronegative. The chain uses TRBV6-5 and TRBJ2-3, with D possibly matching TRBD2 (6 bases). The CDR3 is CASSYGGVTDTQYF. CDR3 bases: TGTGCCAGCAGTTACGGCGGGGTCACAGATACGCAGTATTTT.